This TCR beta chain was recorded in a study of blood T cell repertoires in COVID-19. Study information: There were acute and convalescent COVID-19 samples, and they came from the United States, Italy and Spain. Sample material is recorded as cDNA or gDNA derived from T cells, B-cell-depleted T cells, or PBMCs.

CDR1 is MGHRA and CDR2 is YSYEKL in the germline V gene. CDR3 length: 14 amino acids. V was pared by 7 bases and J by 1 base, with 10 bases between. Original data processing: Amplification from reference gene primers served as the basis for estimated nucleated cell counts. Assay used: immunoSEQ multiplex PCR; TCRdb lists only in-frame clones, some missing. D and trimming were read from the DNA, whereas the V and J calls and clone size are those reported in that table. The sample lists approximately 230,000 clones, about 85% occurring once. The chain is built from TRBV4-1 and TRBJ2-2; a possible D gene is TRBD1 (6 bases). Sequenced material: peripheral blood. The source of this sequence is a man in his late teens or twenties with active or convalescent COVID-19. In nucleotides, the CDR3 is TGCGCCAGCAACCCGGGACAGAACACCGGGGAGCTGTTTTTT. Its protein is CASNPGQNTGELFF.